A single sample gave rise to the 21 T cell receptor beta chains below, sequenced in a study of T cell changes during pregnancy in multiple sclerosis. Libraries were prepared by immunoSEQ multiplex PCR; TCRdb keeps only in-frame clonotypes and omits some of them. This table has under 100,000 clones, 90% to 95% appearing once. Sequenced material: peripheral blood, taken in the second trimester of pregnancy. The receptors originated from a female donor with multiple sclerosis, enrolled in a pregnancy study.

J is TRBJ1-1 and V is TRBV6-1; D remains ambiguous. There are 14 residues in the CDR3. Germline lookup yields CDR1 MNHNS and CDR2 SASEGT. V lost 4 bases to trimming and J lost 0 bases, with 9 bases between them. CDR3 sequence (DNA): TGTGCCAGCAGTGTTGCACCTATGAACACTGAAGCTTTCTTT. Translation: CASSVAPMNTEAFF.

The J gene is TRBJ1-1, the V gene TRBV30; D ambiguous. The CDR3 spans 13 residues. V was clipped by 1 base and J by 1 base, with 7 bases between them. Germline-derived CDR1 and CDR2 are GTSNPN and SVGIG (reference sequence). The CDR3 region is CAWSALANTEAFF. CDR3 bases: TGTGCCTGGAGTGCTTTGGCGAACACTGAAGCTTTCTTT.

This chain uses TRBV7-9 with TRBJ2-7; 8 bases fit TRBD2. The germline CDR1 and CDR2 sequences are SEHNR and FQNEAQ (reference sequence). V was clipped by 1 base and J by 2 bases; unmatched bases: 4. The CDR3 length is 15 residues. CDR3 DNA sequence: TGTGCCAGCAGCTTAGATAGCGGGACCCCCTACGAGCAGTACTTC. Its translation is CASSLDSGTPYEQYF.

This rearrangement joins TRBV5-1 to TRBJ2-1, with TRBD1 as a possible D gene (5 bases). Germline V gives CDR1 SGHRS, CDR2 YFSETQ. V lost 1 base and J lost 7, with 12 bases in between. The CDR3 consists of 14 residues. The CDR3 here is CASSLQGFGNEQFF. The CDR3 nucleotides are TGCGCCAGCAGCTTGCAGGGTTTCGGGAATGAGCAGTTCTTC. The full variable domain, completed using reference TRBV5-1 and TRBJ2-1, is KAGVTQTPRYLIKTRGQQVTLSCSPISGHRSVSWYQQTPGQGLQFLFEYFSETQRNKGNFPGRFSGRQFSNSRSEMNVSTLELGDSALYLCASSLQGFGNEQFFGPGTRLTVL.

The J gene is TRBJ2-1, the V gene TRBV6-5; perhaps TRBD2 as D (5 bases). The V end was cut by 5 bases, the J end by 8 bases, with 10 bases between. The CDR3 loop spans 12 amino acids. Germline lookup yields CDR1 MNHEY and CDR2 SVGAGI. The DNA of the CDR3 is TGTGCCAGCAGTGAGGGTTTCCATGAGCAGTTCTTC. Residues: CASSEGFHEQFF.

V and J are TRBV2 and TRBJ2-7; D may be TRBD2 (6 bases). CDR1 is SNHLY and CDR2 is FYNNEI in the germline V gene. The CDR3 length is 15 residues. Trimming stripped 1 base from V and 2 bases from J, with 12 bases between. The CDR3 bases are TGTGCCAGCAGTGAAGTCGGGGGAACCACCTACGAGCAGTACTTC. This gives the protein CASSEVGGTTYEQYF.

The chain couples TRBV11-2 to TRBJ2-1, with a possible D match to TRBD1 (6 bases). V lost 6 bases and J lost 12, with 21 bases in between. Germline CDR1 SGHAT, CDR2 FQNNGV. The CDR3 has 14 residues. The CDR3 DNA is TGTGCCAGCAGGGCCGGTCGGCAGGGGCCTGTGCAGTTCTTC. It codes for CASRAGRQGPVQFF. Full variable domain (missing parts from reference TRBV11-2 and TRBJ2-1): EAGVAQSPRYKIIEKRQSVAFWCNPISGHATLYWYQQILGQGPKLLIQFQNNGVVDDSQLPKDRFSAERLKGVDSTLKIQPAKLEDSAVYLCASRAGRQGPVQFFGPGTRLTVL.

The CDR3 sequence is CASSPASGRSFYNEQFF. The CDR3 nucleotides are TGTGCCAGCAGCCCGGCTAGCGGGAGGTCGTTCTACAATGAGCAGTTCTTC. This rearrangement joins TRBV5-4 to TRBJ2-1; TRBD2 agrees at 11 bases. The V and J ends lost 4 bases and 3 bases, in that order; junction bases with no gene match: 9. This CDR3 region has 17 residues. From germline, CDR1 is SGHNT and CDR2 YYREEE (reference sequence).

The chain is built from TRBV28 and TRBJ2-4; D unresolved. V was trimmed by 1 base and J by 2 bases, leaving 6 bases between them. This CDR3 has 14 residues. Germline CDR1 MDHEN, CDR2 SYDVKM. The CDR3 nucleotides read TGTGCCAGCAGTTTATATAACACCAAAAACATTCAGTACTTC. This gives the protein CASSLYNTKNIQYF.

The rearrangement links TRBV7-9 to TRBJ1-5, with TRBD1 as a possible D gene (6 bases). Trimming shortened V by 2 bases and J by 4 bases, and 9 bases separated the two germline ends. CDR1 and CDR2 from the germline V gene are SEHNR and FQNEAQ (reference sequence). The CDR3 consists of 14 residues. The DNA of the CDR3 is TGTGCCAGCAGCTTAACAGGGATGAATCAGCCCCAGCATTTT. It is translated as CASSLTGMNQPQHF.

This clone came up once. This chain links TRBV30 with TRBJ2-7; 9 bases map to TRBD2. The J segment lost 6 bases and the V segment lost 0 bases, leaving 9 bases of the junction unmatched. This CDR3 region has 15 residues. CDR1 is GTSNPN and CDR2 is SVGIG in the germline V gene (reference sequence). The CDR3 bases are TGTGCCTGGAGTGTACGGGCGGGAGGGCCCAGCGAGCAGTACTTC. Residues: CAWSVRAGGPSEQYF.

This clone appeared a single time. V and J are TRBV19 and TRBJ2-3; TRBD2 matches 11 bases. Germline V CDR1 and CDR2: LNHDA, SQIVND (reference sequence). The CDR3 has 18 amino acids. V lost 10 bases to trimming and J lost 4 bases; unmatched junction nucleotides: 19. The CDR3 DNA follows: TGTGCCACCCGTGGGCTAGCGGGAGGAAGAGGAAGTGCAGATACGCAGTATTTT. This gives the protein CATRGLAGGRGSADTQYF. Filled out from reference TRBV19 and TRBJ2-3, the complete variable domain reads DGGITQSPKYLFRKEGQNVTLSCEQNLNHDAMYWYRQDPGQGLRLIYYSQIVNDFQKGDIAEGYSVSREKKESFPLTVTSAQKNPTAFYLCATRGLAGGRGSADTQYFGPGTRLTVL.

The V and J genes are TRBV4-3 and TRBJ1-3; D ambiguous. CDR1 and CDR2 (germline): LGHNA, YSLEER. Trimming pared 0 bases from V and 1 base from J, leaving 10 bases between. CDR3 length: 16 amino acids. The CDR3 sequence is CASSQDLLISGNTIYF. CDR3 sequence (DNA): TGCGCCAGCAGCCAAGATCTTCTTATATCTGGAAACACCATATATTTT.

As regards this clone: It is unclear where the CDR3 begins or ends on the DNA, so no DNA is shown, and the CDR3 is as TCRdb lists it. This chain uses TRBV6-5 with TRBJ1-2; the table assigns TRBD1, which was not confirmed against the DNA. Germline loops: CDR1 MNHEY, CDR2 SVGAGI. From its first to its last residue, the CDR3 has 16 amino acids. The CDR3 loop is CASSSSPGQGGYGYTF.

V gene TRBV5-1 combines with J gene TRBJ1-1, with 8 bases that match TRBD1. The CDR3 runs 14 residues. V shed 4 bases and J 2 bases; nucleotides not matched to a gene: 4. Germline V gene data show CDR1 as SGHRS and CDR2 as YFSETQ. Written as DNA, the CDR3 is TGCGCCAGCAGCCCGGACAGGGCTAACACTGAAGCTTTCTTT. Amino acids: CASSPDRANTEAFF. Full variable domain (rest looked up from reference TRBV5-1 and TRBJ1-1): KAGVTQTPRYLIKTRGQQVTLSCSPISGHRSVSWYQQTPGQGLQFLFEYFSETQRNKGNFPGRFSGRQFSNSRSEMNVSTLELGDSALYLCASSPDRANTEAFFGQGTRLTVV.

V and J are TRBV7-2 and TRBJ2-1; 13 positions agree with TRBD2. Germline V gene data show CDR1 as SGHTA and CDR2 as FQGNSA. V was pared by 5 bases and J by 1 base, with 2 bases of the junction left unmatched. This CDR3 region has 16 residues. The CDR3 spells CASSVGLAGSYNEQFF. The CDR3 DNA reads TGTGCCAGCAGCGTGGGACTAGCGGGGTCCTACAATGAGCAGTTCTTC.

The chain combines TRBV7-9 with TRBJ2-6; maybe TRBD1 (6 bases). Germline assignment: CDR1 SEHNR and CDR2 FQNEAQ (reference sequence). This CDR3 spans 12 amino acids. CDR3: CKTGSGANVLTF. The CDR3 nucleotides read TGTAAGACAGGCTCTGGGGCCAACGTCCTGACTTTC.

The chain is built from TRBV5-1 and TRBJ2-1; 10 nucleotides line up with TRBD2. The germline V gene has CDR1 SGHRS and CDR2 YFSETQ. V dropped 5 bases and J dropped 0; count of bases not matched to a gene: 5. The CDR3 length is 16 residues. CDR3 region: CASRLSSGSSYNEQFF. The DNA for the CDR3 is TGCGCCAGCAGGCTTTCTAGCGGGAGCTCCTACAATGAGCAGTTCTTC.

V usage is TRBV5-4 and J usage is TRBJ2-5; 10 bases are shared with TRBD2. V dropped 1 base and J dropped 5; count of bases not matched to a gene: 17. The CDR3 length is 19 residues. Germline V gives CDR1 SGHNT, CDR2 YYREEE (reference sequence). The DNA of the CDR3 is TGTGCCAGCAGCTTGTGGGGTAGCGGGAGGTCGGTAGGGACGGAGACCCAGTACTTC. It encodes CASSLWGSGRSVGTETQYF.

This chain links TRBV27 with TRBJ2-1; 12 nucleotides line up with TRBD2. With 2 bases clipped from V and 2 bases from J, the junction kept 1 base outside the gene matches. The CDR3 spans 16 residues. Per germline, CDR1 MNHEY and CDR2 SMNVEV (reference sequence). The CDR3 is CASSLRTSGAYNEQFF. The CDR3 coding sequence is TGTGCCAGCAGTTTAAGGACTAGCGGGGCCTACAATGAGCAGTTCTTC.

The rearrangement joins TRBV5-1 to TRBJ1-5; 9 bases match TRBD1. The CDR3 is 13 residues long. Trimming took 5 bases from V and 7 from J; bases not matched to a gene: 4. CDR1 and CDR2 from the germline V gene are SGHRS and YFSETQ. The CDR3 coding sequence is TGCGCCAGCAGTTTCACAGGGGGCCAGCCCCAGCATTTT. It specifies CASSFTGGQPQHF. The variable domain in full, with the rest retrieved from reference TRBV5-1 and TRBJ1-5, is KAGVTQTPRYLIKTRGQQVTLSCSPISGHRSVSWYQQTPGQGLQFLFEYFSETQRNKGNFPGRFSGRQFSNSRSEMNVSTLELGDSALYLCASSFTGGQPQHFGDGTRLSIL.